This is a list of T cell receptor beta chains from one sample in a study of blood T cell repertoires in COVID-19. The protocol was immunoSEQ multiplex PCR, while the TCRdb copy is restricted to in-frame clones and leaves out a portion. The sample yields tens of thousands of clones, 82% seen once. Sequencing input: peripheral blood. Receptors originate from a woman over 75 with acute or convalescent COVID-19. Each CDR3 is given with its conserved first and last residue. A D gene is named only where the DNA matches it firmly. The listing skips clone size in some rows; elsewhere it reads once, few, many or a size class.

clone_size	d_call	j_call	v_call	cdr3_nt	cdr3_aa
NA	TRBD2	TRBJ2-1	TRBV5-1	TGCGCCAGCAGCCCACAGACTAGCGGGACCAAATACAATGAGCAGTTCTTC	CASSPQTSGTKYNEQFF
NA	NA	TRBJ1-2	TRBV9	TGTGCCAGCAGCGCCTCCATATACAGGAGATCCTTCTATGGCTACACCTTC	CASSASIYRRSFYGYTF
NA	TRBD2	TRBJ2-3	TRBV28	TGTGCCAGCAGCTTAGGGACGGTAGCGGGAGGTTCCACAGATACGCAGTATTTT	CASSLGTVAGGSTDTQYF
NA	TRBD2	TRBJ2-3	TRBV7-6	TGTGCCAGCAGCATACGGACTAGCGGGAGAAAAATAGATACGCAGTATTTT	CASSIRTSGRKIDTQYF
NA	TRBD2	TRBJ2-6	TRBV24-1	TGTGCCACCAGTGGTCGGACTAGCGGGTCTGGGGCCAACGTCCTGACTTTC	CATSGRTSGSGANVLTF
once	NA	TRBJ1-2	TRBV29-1	TGCAGCGTTGTCGCGGATAACTATGGCTACACCTTC	CSVVADNYGYTF
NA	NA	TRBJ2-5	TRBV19	TGTGCCAGTAGTCCCTTGTCCCGAGCGGGGACCCAGTACTTC	CASSPLSRAGTQYF
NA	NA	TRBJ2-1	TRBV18	TGTGCCAGCTCACCACCGGTCCGGGACAATGAGCAGTTCTTC	CASSPPVRDNEQFF
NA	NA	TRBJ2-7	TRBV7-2	TGTGCCAGCTCCCTTGGGCAGGCCTCCTACGAGCAGTACTTC	CASSLGQASYEQYF
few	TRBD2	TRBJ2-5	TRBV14	TGTGCCAGCAGCCAAGGGGACAGCGGGAGGCCGGAGACCCAGTACTTC	CASSQGDSGRPETQYF
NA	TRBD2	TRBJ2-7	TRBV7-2	TGTGCCAGCAGCTTAGCGGGGAGGACTAGCGGGAGTCTATACGAGCAGTACTTC	CASSLAGRTSGSLYEQYF
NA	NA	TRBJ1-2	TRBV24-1	TGTGCCACCAGGGACAGTAACTATGGCTACACCTTC	CATRDSNYGYTF
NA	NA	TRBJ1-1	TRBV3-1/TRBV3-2	TGTGCCGTGACAGGCGACACTGAAGCTTTCTTT	CAVTGDTEAFF
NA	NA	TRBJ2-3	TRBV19	TGTGCCAGTAGTATAGCTATTGGACACTCTAGCACAGATACGCAGTATTTT	CASSIAIGHSSTDTQYF
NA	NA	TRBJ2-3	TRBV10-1	TGCGCCAGCGGGAGATCTACAGATACGCAGTATTTT	CASGRSTDTQYF
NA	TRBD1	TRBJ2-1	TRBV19	TGTGCCAGTAACCAACAGGGGGAGCAGTTCTTC	CASNQQGEQFF
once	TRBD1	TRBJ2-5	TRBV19	TGTGCCAGTAGTACCTCCAACCGGGACAGAAAAGAGACCCAGTACTTC	CASSTSNRDRKETQYF
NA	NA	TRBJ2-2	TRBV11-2	TGTGCCAGCAGCTTAATCTCCGGGGAGCTGTTTTTT	CASSLISGELFF
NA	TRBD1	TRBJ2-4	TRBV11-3	TGTGCCAGCAGCTTAGAGGGGACAGGGACGGCCAAAAACATTCAGTACTTC	CASSLEGTGTAKNIQYF
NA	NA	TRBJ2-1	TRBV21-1	TGTGCCAGCAGCAAAGTAGGGAAACTAGCGGGATTAGGGGGCTACAATGAGCAGTTCTTC	CASSKVGKLAGLGGYNEQFF
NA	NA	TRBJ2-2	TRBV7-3	TGTGCCAGCAATGGGGCGGAGAACACCGGGGAGCTGTTTTTT	CASNGAENTGELFF
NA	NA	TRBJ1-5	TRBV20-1	TGCAGTGCTAGTATAAGCAATCAGCCCCAGCATTTT	CSASISNQPQHF
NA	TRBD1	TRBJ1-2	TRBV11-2	TGTGCCAGCAGCTCGCTTCGGGACAGGTCCCTTGGCTACACCTTC	CASSSLRDRSLGYTF
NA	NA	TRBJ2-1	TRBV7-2	TGTGCCAGCAGCTTAGCGGGAGGCCACTACAATGAGCAGTTCTTC	CASSLAGGHYNEQFF
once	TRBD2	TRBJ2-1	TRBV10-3	TGTGCCATCAGTGGCCAACTAGCGGGAGAGGGTGAGCAGTTCTTC	CAISGQLAGEGEQFF
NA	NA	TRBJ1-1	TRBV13	TGTGCCAGCAGCTCACAGTCAGGGGTTAGGCGAAGCGAAGCTTTCTTT	CASSSQSGVRRSEAFF
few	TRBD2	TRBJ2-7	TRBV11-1	TGTGCCAGCAGCTCTTTCGTCGGACTAGCGGGAAACGAGCAGTACTTC	CASSSFVGLAGNEQYF
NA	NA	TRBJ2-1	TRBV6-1	TGTGCCAGCAGTTATTCACTTTTCAATGAGCAGTTCTTC	CASSYSLFNEQFF
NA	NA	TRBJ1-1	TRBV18	TGTGCCAGCTCACCACCGAGACAGTGGAACACTGAAGCTTTCTTT	CASSPPRQWNTEAFF
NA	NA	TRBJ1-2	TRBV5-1	TGCGCCAGCCGCCTAAACGCCGATCCGACAGGCTTGACGGTCTATGGCTACACCTTC	CASRLNADPTGLTVYGYTF
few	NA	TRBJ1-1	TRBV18	TGTGCCAGCTCACCACGGGTGGCCGGGATGAACACTGAAGCTTTCTTT	CASSPRVAGMNTEAFF
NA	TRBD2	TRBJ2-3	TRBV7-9	TGTGCCAGCAGCTTAGTGTTGGGACTAGCGGGACGCACAGATACGCAGTATTTT	CASSLVLGLAGRTDTQYF
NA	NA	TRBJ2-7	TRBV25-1	TGTGCCAGCCTGGGGACATCTGCCTACGAGCAGTACTTC	CASLGTSAYEQYF
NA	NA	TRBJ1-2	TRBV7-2	TGTGCCAGCAGCTTTGGGGGCCGGGTTCGGGGCTACACCTTC	CASSFGGRVRGYTF
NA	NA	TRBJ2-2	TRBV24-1	TGTGCCACCAGTGGAGGGCGTCACGGGGAGCTGTTTTTT	CATSGGRHGELFF
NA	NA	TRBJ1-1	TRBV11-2	TGTGCCAGCAGCTTAGTTGGGGGCCCCAGCACTGAAGCTTTCTTT	CASSLVGGPSTEAFF
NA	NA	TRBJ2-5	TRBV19	TGTGCCAGTAGTGGGGGGAGGAGGAAAGGAGAGACCCAGTACTTC	CASSGGRRKGETQYF
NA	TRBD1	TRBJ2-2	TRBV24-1	TGTGCCACCAGTGATTTACGGGACAGGGGCGACACCGGGGAGCTGTTTTTT	CATSDLRDRGDTGELFF
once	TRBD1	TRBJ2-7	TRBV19	TGTGCCAGTAGTATTAAGGGACAGGTACTTTACGAGCAGTACTTC	CASSIKGQVLYEQYF
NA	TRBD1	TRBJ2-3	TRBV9	TGTGCCAGCAGCCCGCGGTGGCAGGGGGCTAGGGATACGCAGTATTTT	CASSPRWQGARDTQYF